This TCR beta chain emerged from a study of early T cells in non-severe SARS-CoV-2 infection. At the level of the study: Bulk RNA isolated from unsorted whole blood underwent sequencing; chains were not paired.

The CDR3 spans 18 residues. V gave up 6 bases and J gave up 0 bases; unmatched junction bases: 15. Germline loops: CDR1 MNHNS, CDR2 SASEGT. Study-wide points: Sequences matched to VDJdb favored anti-spike CD8 responses, while private and CD4 specificities were missed.

Unique molecular identifiers tagged individual cDNA molecules. TCRdb analysed the 5' RACE reads with MiXCR anew, one entry per CDR3 protein. The repertoire includes almost 85,000 distinct CDR3 sequences, about 12% of them detected once, and approximately 2.6% sits in the top ten. With respect to this clonotype: Its target is not known.

Sequencing input: whole blood. The clonotype comes from an adult who was a healthcare worker with PCR-confirmed SARS-CoV-2 infection or an uninfected control (not recorded which). The chain uses TRBV6-1 and TRBJ2-7; 9 bases map to TRBD1. The CDR3: CASRDQFGTGTSSYEQYF. The CDR3 region has the DNA TGTGCCAGCAGAGACCAATTCGGGACAGGGACCAGCTCCTACGAGCAGTACTTC.